The 27 T cell receptor beta chains below all came from one sample that was sequenced in a study of shared clonotypes between healthy human individuals. Positive CCR7 selection of CD45RO-negative cells yielded the naive CD8 cells, and terminally differentiated effector memory CD45RA+ cells were excluded. Only in-frame clones appear in the TCRdb table, and some are missing; sequencing was by immunoSEQ multiplex PCR. The sample contains 750,000 to 1,000,000 clones, about 91% of which appear only once. Sequencing was performed on naive CD8+ T cells sorted from blood. The receptor source for this set is a man in his thirties or forties in good health.

The chain links TRBV15 to TRBJ2-1, with a possible D match to TRBD2 (6 bases). Per germline, CDR1 LNHNV and CDR2 YYDKDF (reference sequence). CDR3 size: 15 residues. V lost 3 bases and J lost 5, with 14 bases in between. As DNA, the CDR3 is TGTGCCACCAGCAGGACAAGGTTAGCGGACAATGAGCAGTTCTTC. Its protein product is CATSRTRLADNEQFF.

The chain uses TRBV13 and TRBJ2-7, with 13 bases aligning to TRBD2. Germline-derived CDR1 and CDR2 are PRHDT and FYEKMQ (reference sequence). The CDR3 contains 14 residues. The V and J ends lost 4 bases and 6 bases, in that order; junction bases with no gene match: 3. CDR3 residues: CASSSTSGRREQYF. The CDR3 DNA follows: TGTGCCAGCAGCTCGACTAGCGGGAGGCGCGAGCAGTACTTC.

V and J are TRBV28 and TRBJ1-3; 7 bases agree with TRBD1. V lost 1 base, J lost 5 bases, and 8 bases stayed unmatched. Germline assignment: CDR1 MDHEN and CDR2 SYDVKM. The CDR3 runs to 16 residues. Here the CDR3 DNA reads TGTGCCAGCAGTTTATCACAGGGGATCGATCGAAACACCATATATTTT. This translates into CASSLSQGIDRNTIYF.

The chain joins TRBV6-5 to TRBJ2-7; 8 bases match TRBD1. V shed 6 bases, J shed 5 bases, and the junction held 6 bases outside the gene matches. The CDR3 spans 13 residues. Looked up from germline, CDR1 is MNHEY and CDR2 is SVGAGI. CDR3 nucleotides: TGTGCCAGCAGCGAGGGACAGGTACACGAGCAGTACTTC. Translation: CASSEGQVHEQYF.

There are a few counts of this clone. This probably arose from a read error, given a far larger clone one base away. The sample has other DNA sequences that encode this CDR3 too. The V and J genes are TRBV5-1 and TRBJ2-1; D might be TRBD2 (5 bases). The CDR3 is 15 amino acids. Between the trimmed V and J ends, which lost 2 bases and 0 bases, there was a span of 9 bases. Germline V gene data show CDR1 as SGHRS and CDR2 as YFSETQ. The CDR3 here is CASSLAESSYNEQFF. The CDR3 nucleotides are TGCGCCAGCAGCTTAGCGGAGAGCTCCTACAATGAGCAGTTCTTC.

The chain couples TRBV10-3 to TRBJ2-3, with 9 nucleotides matching TRBD2. Germline trimming cut 0 bases from V and 1 base from J; bases unmatched to any gene: 2. CDR3 length equals 16 residues. Per germline, CDR1 ENHRY and CDR2 SYGVKD. CDR3 nucleotide sequence: TGTGCCATCAGTGAGTCCCGGACTAGCGGCACAGATACGCAGTATTTT. Translating gives CAISESRTSGTDTQYF.

The CDR3 region is CASSLDSRGEQYF. CDR3 bases: TGTGCCAGCAGTTTAGACAGCAGAGGAGAGCAGTACTTC. The chain uses TRBV27 and TRBJ2-7, with TRBD1 as a possible D gene (5 bases). V lost 2 bases and J lost 7, with 12 bases in between. This CDR3 has 13 residues. Germline V gene lookup returns CDR1 MNHEY and CDR2 SMNVEV (reference sequence).

The CDR3 here is CASSRIPSTDTQYF. The CDR3 nucleotides read TGTGCCAGCAGCCGTATCCCTTCCACAGATACGCAGTATTTT. This chain uses TRBV7-9 with TRBJ2-3; D remains ambiguous. The V and J ends lost 5 bases and 2 bases respectively, with 11 bases between them. Germline CDR1 and CDR2: SEHNR and FQNEAQ (reference sequence). This CDR3 has 14 residues.

The V gene is TRBV4-3, the J gene TRBJ2-7, with a possible D match to TRBD2 (6 bases). From germline, CDR1 is LGHNA and CDR2 YSLEER. This CDR3 is 13 amino acids long. V lost 2 bases, J lost 5 bases, and 10 bases lay in between. As DNA, the CDR3 is TGCGCCAGCAGCCAAATCCCGGGAGACGAGCAGTACTTC. Protein: CASSQIPGDEQYF.

In this sample, this clone turned up once. In nucleotides, the CDR3 is TGTGCCAGCATCGATCTAGCGGGACCTTACGAGCAGTACTTC. This encodes CASIDLAGPYEQYF. The J gene is TRBJ2-7, the V gene TRBV27; 9 nucleotides line up with TRBD2. The germline CDR1 and CDR2 sequences are MNHEY and SMNVEV (reference sequence). V trimming: 7 bases; J trimming: 4 bases; junction bases outside the gene matches: 8. The CDR3 extends over 14 amino acids.

The chain is built from TRBV27 and TRBJ2-2; no definite D call. Germline V gives CDR1 MNHEY, CDR2 SMNVEV (reference sequence). The CDR3 consists of 14 residues. V lost 3 bases and J 5 bases, leaving 10 bases between the germline ends. CDR3 residues: CASSFSRPTGELFF. DNA for the CDR3: TGTGCCAGCAGTTTCAGCCGTCCTACCGGGGAGCTGTTTTTT.

This chain uses TRBV7-2 with TRBJ2-3; possible D gene TRBD1, 6 bases. Germline CDR1 is SGHTA and CDR2 is FQGNSA. The V end lost 6 bases, the J end lost 5 bases, and 9 bases lay between the germline ends. This CDR3 is built from 12 residues. The CDR3 protein is CASRQGGDTQYF. The CDR3 DNA follows: TGTGCCAGCAGACAGGGCGGAGATACGCAGTATTTT.

The rearrangement links TRBV7-9 to TRBJ1-2; D ambiguous. V gave up 2 bases and J gave up 0 bases, with 13 bases separating them. Looked up from germline, CDR1 is SEHNR and CDR2 is FQNEAQ (reference sequence). The CDR3 spans 16 residues. In nucleotides, the CDR3 is TGTGCCAGCAGCTTATCAGGAAAGACTTCTAACTATGGCTACACCTTC. Protein: CASSLSGKTSNYGYTF.

Here the CDR3 DNA reads TGTGCCAGCAGTTTAATAGGGGAAGTCGCCTACGAGCAGTACTTC. Translation: CASSLIGEVAYEQYF. The rearrangement uses TRBV27 and TRBJ2-7, with D perhaps TRBD1 (5 bases). Trimming shortened V by 2 bases and J by 2 bases, and 13 bases separated the two germline ends. CDR1 and CDR2 (germline): MNHEY, SMNVEV (reference sequence). This CDR3 contains 15 residues.

The chain links TRBV27 to TRBJ2-3; D possibly corresponds to TRBD2 (5 bases). This CDR3 has 12 amino acids. Germline V gene lookup returns CDR1 MNHEY and CDR2 SMNVEV (reference sequence). The V end was cut by 6 bases, the J end by 5 bases, with 9 bases between. The CDR3 DNA reads as TGTGCCAGCAGCCTCGAGGGAGATACGCAGTATTTT. Protein: CASSLEGDTQYF.

The rearrangement uses TRBV28 and TRBJ2-3, with 11 bases lining up with TRBD2. Trimming removed 2 bases from V and 4 bases from J; junction bases left unmatched: 5. The CDR3 has 16 amino acids. Germline loops: CDR1 MDHEN, CDR2 SYDVKM. CDR3 DNA: TGTGCCAGCAGTTTAGGAACTAGCGGGAGAGCAGATACGCAGTATTTT. The encoded protein is CASSLGTSGRADTQYF.

The chain recombines TRBV10-1 with TRBJ2-2; 7 nucleotides line up with TRBD1. Losses at the gene ends were 4 bases for V and 3 bases for J; bases not matched to a gene: 8. The CDR3 length is 16 residues. The germline gives CDR1 WNHNN, CDR2 SYGVQD (reference sequence). The CDR3 nucleotides are TGCGCCAGCAGTGCCTCTCTGGGGACAGACACCGGGGAGCTGTTTTTT. Translated: CASSASLGTDTGELFF.

The chain uses TRBV7-9 and TRBJ1-1, with 7 bases matching TRBD1. Germline V gives CDR1 SEHNR, CDR2 FQNEAQ (reference sequence). The CDR3 is made up of 15 amino acids. V lost 5 bases, J lost 3 bases, and 9 bases stayed unmatched. CDR3 in amino acids: CASSARQGVDTEAFF. The CDR3 DNA is TGTGCCAGCAGCGCAAGACAGGGTGTGGACACTGAAGCTTTCTTT.

This clone was found once. The rearrangement joins TRBV7-8 to TRBJ2-7; TRBD1 agrees at 8 bases. The CDR3 loop spans 16 amino acids. Germline V gene lookup returns CDR1 SGHVS and CDR2 FQNEAQ. The V and J ends lost 5 bases and 5 bases, in that order; junction bases with no gene match: 14. CDR3 sequence: CASSPSGQGTGNEQYF. The CDR3 DNA is TGTGCCAGCAGCCCATCCGGACAGGGTACTGGTAACGAGCAGTACTTC.

This chain uses TRBV9 with TRBJ2-7, with a weak D call TRBD2 (6 bases). Germline assignment: CDR1 SGDLS and CDR2 YYNGEE. The CDR3 extends over 12 amino acids. Deletions cut 4 bases from V and 5 bases from J, with 10 bases between. The CDR3 sequence: CASSKRGDEQYF. The CDR3 DNA follows: TGTGCCAGCAGCAAACGCGGGGACGAGCAGTACTTC.

This chain joins TRBV5-5 and TRBJ2-7; D possibly corresponds to TRBD1 (7 bases). The CDR3 totals 15 residues. Deletions cut 0 bases from V and 4 bases from J, with 14 bases between. CDR1 and CDR2 from the germline V gene are SGHKS and YYEKEE (reference sequence). Here the CDR3 DNA reads TGTGCCAGCAGCTTGGGTTCAGGGGGGTGGTACGAGCAGTACTTC. Its protein product is CASSLGSGGWYEQYF.

This chain joins TRBV5-6 and TRBJ2-5, with D maybe TRBD2 (5 bases). The germline gives CDR1 SGHDT, CDR2 YYEEEE. There are 14 residues in the CDR3. The ends were cut back, 9 bases at V and 5 bases at J, with 20 bases in the middle. DNA of the CDR3: TGTGCCACCTACCGAGGACTTCTCGTGGAGACCCAGTACTTC. The encoded protein is CATYRGLLVETQYF.

The rearrangement links TRBV11-2 to TRBJ2-1; D is unresolved. The germline V gene encodes CDR1 SGHAT and CDR2 FQNNGV. V was pared by 3 bases and J by 9 bases, with 6 bases between. The length of the CDR3 is 11 residues. The CDR3 DNA is TGTGCCAGCAGCTTTGGCGGTGAGCAGTTCTTC. Encoded protein: CASSFGGEQFF.

The chain joins TRBV19 to TRBJ2-5; 7 bases fit TRBD1. The CDR3 has 15 residues. Trimming at V came to 7 bases and at J to 3 bases, leaving 11 bases not matched to a gene. CDR1 and CDR2 from the germline V gene are LNHDA and SQIVND (reference sequence). The CDR3 sequence: CASTLNRGPKETQYF. The CDR3 DNA follows: TGTGCCAGTACCCTTAACAGGGGACCTAAAGAGACCCAGTACTTC. The variable domain in full, completed from reference TRBV19 and TRBJ2-5, reads DGGITQSPKYLFRKEGQNVTLSCEQNLNHDAMYWYRQDPGQGLRLIYYSQIVNDFQKGDIAEGYSVSREKKESFPLTVTSAQKNPTAFYLCASTLNRGPKETQYFGPGTRLLVL.

This chain links TRBV7-3 with TRBJ2-1; 8 nucleotides line up with TRBD1. Germline V gene lookup returns CDR1 SGHTA and CDR2 FQGTGA. The J segment lost 8 bases and the V segment lost 0 bases, leaving 6 bases of the junction unmatched. This CDR3 has 15 residues. CDR3 coding DNA: TGTGCCAGCAGCTTAACGACAGGGGTTGGGCATGAGCAGTTCTTC. Translation gives CASSLTTGVGHEQFF.

V usage is TRBV7-9 and J usage is TRBJ2-1; no reliable D call. The V and J ends lost 2 bases and 1 base respectively, with 12 bases between them. Germline CDR1 and CDR2: SEHNR and FQNEAQ (reference sequence). This CDR3 region has 16 residues. CDR3 sequence: CASSLIRAQSYNEQFF. CDR3 bases: TGTGCCAGCAGCTTAATCCGGGCCCAGTCCTACAATGAGCAGTTCTTC.

The chain recombines TRBV19 with TRBJ1-1; D unclear. Germline CDR1 reads LNHDA; CDR2 reads SQIVND (reference sequence). Trimming left V 7 bases short and J 4 bases short, with 19 bases between. The CDR3 covers 15 residues. The CDR3 region has the DNA TGTGCCAGTAAAGTCTCCCACGAAGCAGTCACTGAAGCTTTCTTT. This gives the protein CASKVSHEAVTEAFF.